This T cell receptor (beta chain) was identified in a study of control samples from healthy donors and cancer patients. Some clones are missing from TCRdb's copy, which holds only in-frame ones; the method was immunoSEQ multiplex PCR. The profile shows about 180,000 clones, 90% of them singletons. The ends lost 5 bases at V and 8 bases at J; junction bases unmatched: 11. Looked up from germline, CDR1 is SGHTA and CDR2 is FQGTGA. The length of the CDR3 is 15 residues. The material sequenced was blood. V is TRBV7-3 and J is TRBJ2-1; TRBD1 matches at 8 bases. The TCR was taken from a woman in her forties or fifties in good health. CDR3 residues: CASSRGQGPWDEQFF. The CDR3 region has the DNA TGTGCCAGCAGCCGAGGACAGGGCCCCTGGGATGAGCAGTTCTTC.